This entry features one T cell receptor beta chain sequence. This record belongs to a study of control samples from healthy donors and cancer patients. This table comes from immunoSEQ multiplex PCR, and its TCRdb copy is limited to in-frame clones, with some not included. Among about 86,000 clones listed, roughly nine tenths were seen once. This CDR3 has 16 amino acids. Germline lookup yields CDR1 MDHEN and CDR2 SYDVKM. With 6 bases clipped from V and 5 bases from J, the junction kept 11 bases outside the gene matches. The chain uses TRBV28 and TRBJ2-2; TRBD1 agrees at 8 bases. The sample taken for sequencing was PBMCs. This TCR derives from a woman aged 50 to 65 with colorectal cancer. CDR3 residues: CASSRWTGIGTGELFF. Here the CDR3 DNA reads TGTGCCAGCAGCCGCTGGACAGGGATTGGTACCGGGGAGCTGTTTTTT.